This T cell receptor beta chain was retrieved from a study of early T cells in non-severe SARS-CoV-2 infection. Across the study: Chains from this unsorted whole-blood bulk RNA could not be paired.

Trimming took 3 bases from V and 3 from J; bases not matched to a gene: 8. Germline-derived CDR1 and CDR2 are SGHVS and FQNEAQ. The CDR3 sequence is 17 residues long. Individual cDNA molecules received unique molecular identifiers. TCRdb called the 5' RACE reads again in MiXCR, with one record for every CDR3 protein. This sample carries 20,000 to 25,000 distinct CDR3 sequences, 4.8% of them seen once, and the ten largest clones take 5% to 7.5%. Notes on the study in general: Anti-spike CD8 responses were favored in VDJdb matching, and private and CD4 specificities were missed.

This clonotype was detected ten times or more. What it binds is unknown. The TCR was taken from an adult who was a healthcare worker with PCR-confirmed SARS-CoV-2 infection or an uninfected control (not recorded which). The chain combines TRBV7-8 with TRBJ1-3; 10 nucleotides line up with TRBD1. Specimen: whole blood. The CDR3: CASSFMTGTGDGNTIYF. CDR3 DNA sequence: TGTGCCAGCAGCTTTATGACCGGGACAGGGGATGGAAACACCATATATTTT.